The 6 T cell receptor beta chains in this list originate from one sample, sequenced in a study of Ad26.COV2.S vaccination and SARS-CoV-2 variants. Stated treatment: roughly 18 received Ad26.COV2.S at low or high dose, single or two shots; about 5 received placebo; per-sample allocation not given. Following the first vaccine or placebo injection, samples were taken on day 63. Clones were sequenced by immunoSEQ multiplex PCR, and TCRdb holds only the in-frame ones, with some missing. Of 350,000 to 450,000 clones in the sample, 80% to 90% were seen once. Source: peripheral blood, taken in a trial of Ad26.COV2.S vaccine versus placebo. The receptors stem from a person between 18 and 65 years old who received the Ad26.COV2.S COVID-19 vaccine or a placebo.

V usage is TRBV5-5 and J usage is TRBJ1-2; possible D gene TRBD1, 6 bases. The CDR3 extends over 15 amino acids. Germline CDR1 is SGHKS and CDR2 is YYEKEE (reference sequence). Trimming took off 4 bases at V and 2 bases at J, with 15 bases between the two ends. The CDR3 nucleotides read TGTGCCAGCAGCGACCACAGGGCTACCAACTATGGCTACACCTTC. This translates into CASSDHRATNYGYTF.

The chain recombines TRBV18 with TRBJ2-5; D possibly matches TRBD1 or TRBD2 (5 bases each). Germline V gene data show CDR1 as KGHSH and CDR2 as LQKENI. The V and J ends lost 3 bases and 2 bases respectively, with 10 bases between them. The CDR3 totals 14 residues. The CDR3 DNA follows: TGTGCCAGCTCACCCGGGGCAGGGCAAGAGACCCAGTACTTC. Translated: CASSPGAGQETQYF. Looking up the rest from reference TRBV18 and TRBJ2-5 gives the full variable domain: NAGVMQNPRHLVRRRGQEARLRCSPMKGHSHVYWYRQLPEEGLKFMVYLQKENIIDESGMPKERFSAEFPKEGPSILRIQQVVRGDSAAYFCASSPGAGQETQYFGPGTRLLVL.

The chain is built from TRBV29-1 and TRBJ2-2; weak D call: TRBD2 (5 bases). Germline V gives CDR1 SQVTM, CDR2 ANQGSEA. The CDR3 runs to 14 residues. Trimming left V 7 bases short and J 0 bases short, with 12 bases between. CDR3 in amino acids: CSGKAGANTGELFF. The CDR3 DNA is TGCAGCGGTAAGGCGGGCGCGAACACCGGGGAGCTGTTTTTT.

As DNA, the CDR3 is TGTGCCAGCAAGGGTAGCCTCTCTGGAAACACCATATATTTT. It specifies CASKGSLSGNTIYF. This chain joins TRBV6-5 and TRBJ1-3; D is ambiguous. CDR1 is MNHEY, CDR2 SVGAGI, per germline. The CDR3 sequence is 14 residues long. V lost 7 bases and J 0 bases, leaving 10 bases between the germline ends.

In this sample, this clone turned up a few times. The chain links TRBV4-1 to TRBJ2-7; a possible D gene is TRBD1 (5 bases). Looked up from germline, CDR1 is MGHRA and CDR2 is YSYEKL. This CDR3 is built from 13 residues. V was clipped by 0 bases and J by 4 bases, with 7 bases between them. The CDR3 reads CASSQDRVYEQYF. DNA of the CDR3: TGCGCCAGCAGCCAAGACAGGGTGTACGAGCAGTACTTC.

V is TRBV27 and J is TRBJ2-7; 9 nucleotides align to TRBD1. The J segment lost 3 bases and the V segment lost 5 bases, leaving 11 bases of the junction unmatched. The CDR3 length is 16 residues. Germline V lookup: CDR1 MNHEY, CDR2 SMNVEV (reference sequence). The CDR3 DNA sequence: TGTGCCAGCAGTCCCCACCCCGGGACAGGGCTCTACGAGCAGTACTTC. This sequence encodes CASSPHPGTGLYEQYF.